Shown below are 27 T cell receptor beta chains from a single sample sequenced in a study of CD8+CD57+ T cells in acquired aplastic anemia. TCR beta VDJ and CDR3 profiling used genomic DNA as template. TCRdb fed the reads into MiXCR, producing one record per CDR3 protein. The sample records 400,000 to 500,000 distinct CDR3 sequences, around 72% being singletons. Sequenced input: sorted CD4+, CD8+, or CD8+CD57+ T cells (not recorded which) from PBMCs. The origin of the receptors is a human donor in good health, serving as a control.

The chain joins TRBV29-1 to TRBJ2-7; D possibly corresponds to TRBD2 (6 bases). The CDR3 runs 15 residues. The V gene's germline CDR1 is SQVTM and CDR2 ANQGSEA. V shed 7 bases and J shed 2 bases, with 21 bases lying between them. Here the CDR3 reads CSATPGVSLPYEQYF. The CDR3 DNA reads as TGCAGCGCTACCCCGGGGGTTTCCCTCCCCTACGAGCAGTACTTC.

With respect to this clonotype: At one end, the junction sequence differs from germline, possibly due to a read error. The chain carries TRBV10-3 and TRBJ1-4; D gene unclear. The CDR3 sequence is 13 residues long. In germline, CDR1 is ENHRY, CDR2 SYGVKD. Written as DNA, the CDR3 is TGTGCCAGCAGTTACGCGTATAATGAAAAACTGTTTTTT. Its protein product is CASSYAYNEKLFF.

Remarks on this clonotype: A much more abundant neighbour one base away suggests this may be a read error. The chain couples TRBV24-1 to TRBJ1-2, with D perhaps TRBD1 (5 bases). This CDR3 has 17 residues. Trimming cost V 7 bases and J 1 base, with 21 bases left between them. From germline, CDR1 is KGHDR and CDR2 SFDVKD. The CDR3 region is CATSRFRDGGINYGYTF. CDR3 nucleotides: TGTGCCACCAGCCGGTTTAGGGACGGAGGGATTAACTATGGCTACACCTTC.

This clonotype was recorded a few times. The chain links TRBV29-1 to TRBJ2-2; D uncertain. Germline V gene data show CDR1 as SQVTM and CDR2 as ANQGSEA. V was clipped by 7 bases and J by 0 bases, with 15 bases between them. This CDR3 region has 15 residues. CDR3 sequence: CSAGISASNTGELFF. CDR3 in DNA: TGCAGCGCAGGAATAAGCGCCTCGAACACCGGGGAGCTGTTTTTT.

A few counts support this clonotype. This could be a read error, since a much larger clone is one nucleotide away. The conserved closing phenylalanine or tryptophan is absent in this CDR3, likely reflecting a read error. The V call is TRBV12-5, the J call TRBJ1-4; unclear D gene. V lost 1 base and J lost 0, with 6 bases in between. The CDR3 consists of 15 residues. Germline values: CDR1 LGHNT, CDR2 FRNRAP. This chain's CDR3 is CASGLDSATNEKLFS. The CDR3 DNA reads TGTGCTAGTGGTTTGGACAGCGCAACTAATGAAAAACTGTTTTCT.

The chain links TRBV24-1 to TRBJ2-7; no firm D call. The J call is in doubt because the DNA end fits TRBJ2-1 better. The CDR3 sequence is 14 residues long. Germline V gene data show CDR1 as KGHDR and CDR2 as SFDVKD. The CDR3 DNA follows: TGTGCCACCAGTACCTATCCTGAGTTCAATGAGCAGTTCTTC. Its translation is CATSTYPEFNEQFF.

Regarding this clonotype: Just one base apart from a much larger clone, this may be a read error. This chain uses TRBV7-2 with TRBJ2-1, with TRBD2 as a possible D gene (7 bases). Trimming cost V 2 bases and J 9 bases, with 17 bases left between them. Germline CDR1 reads SGHTA; CDR2 reads FQGNSA. This CDR3 is built from 15 residues. The CDR3 here is CASSLRGADDSEQFF. The CDR3 DNA is TGTGCCAGCAGCTTACGGGGGGCGGACGACAGTGAGCAGTTCTTC.

The rearrangement joins TRBV5-4 to TRBJ2-7; the D gene is possibly TRBD2 (7 bases). V shed 4 bases and J shed 3 bases, with 20 bases lying between them. Germline V lookup: CDR1 SGHNT, CDR2 YYREEE (reference sequence). The CDR3 runs to 16 residues. In DNA, the CDR3 is TGTGCCAGCAGCCAGGGGTTAGGGGACTATGGCTACGAGCAGTACTTC. It yields the protein CASSQGLGDYGYEQYF.

This clonotype was seen a single time. Sequence at one end of the junction differs from germline and may be a read error. The chain joins TRBV7-3 to TRBJ1-6, with D possibly matching TRBD1 (5 bases). The CDR3 is 13 residues long. Germline values: CDR1 SGHTA, CDR2 FQGTGA. The CDR3 region is CASSVGQGYPHTF. Here the CDR3 DNA reads TGTGCCAGCAGTGTGGGTCAGGGTTATCCCCACACCTTC.

V gene TRBV19 combines with J gene TRBJ1-1; D is unclear. Germline values: CDR1 LNHDA, CDR2 SQIVND (reference sequence). The CDR3 consists of 12 residues. With 11 bases removed from V and 11 bases from J, the gap between germline ends came to 21 bases. The chain's CDR3 is CAGTPGDTGAFF. The CDR3 DNA follows: TGTGCCGGTACCCCTGGGGATACGGGGGCTTTCTTT.

Comment on this clonotype: The germline gene is not matched at one end of the junction; a read error may be the cause. This chain uses TRBV7-3 with TRBJ2-2, with D hard to call. This CDR3 is built from 12 residues. Germline V gene sequence: CDR1 SGHTA, CDR2 FQGTGA. The CDR3 spells CASSRDGTNEGF. The CDR3 coding sequence is TGTGCCAGCAGCCGTGACGGCACGAATGAAGGTTTT.

Concerning this clonotype itself: This CDR3 is missing its conserved last phenylalanine or tryptophan, likely due to a read error. The limits of the CDR3 on the DNA are not certain, so only TCRdb's listed CDR3 is given. The genes are TRBV7-6 and TRBJ1-1; the table gives TRBD1 as D, unverified against the DNA. A total of 13 residues make up the CDR3, ends included. Germline values: CDR1 SGHVS, CDR2 FNYEAQ. The CDR3 loop reads CASSLRDRPNSSL.

V usage is TRBV5-6 and J usage is TRBJ2-3; 11 bases are a match to TRBD2. J lost 1 base, V lost 2 bases, and 6 bases had no gene match. The CDR3 sequence is 17 residues long. From germline, CDR1 is SGHDT and CDR2 YYEEEE. CDR3 DNA sequence: TGTGCCAGCAGCTTAATGGGGGGACTAGCGGGCACAGATACGCAGTATTTT. Protein sequence: CASSLMGGLAGTDTQYF. Supplemented by reference TRBV5-6 and TRBJ2-3, the full variable domain reads DAGVTQSPTHLIKTRGQQVTLRCSPKSGHDTVSWYQQALGQGPQFIFQYYEEEERQRGNFPDRFSGHQFPNYSSELNVNALLLGDSALYLCASSLMGGLAGTDTQYFGPGTRLTVL.

This clonotype showed up many times. The CDR3 reads CASTQWDTEAFF. CDR3 DNA sequence: TGTGCCAGCACCCAGTGGGATACTGAAGCTTTCTTT. V and J are TRBV2 and TRBJ1-1, with D hard to call. Germline values: CDR1 SNHLY, CDR2 FYNNEI. V dropped 7 bases and J dropped 5 bases, with 11 bases sitting between them. The CDR3 is 12 amino acids.

The V and J genes are TRBV7-4 and TRBJ2-5, with TRBD1 as a possible D gene (5 bases). This CDR3 is built from 11 residues. Looked up from germline, CDR1 is SGHVT and CDR2 is SQSDAQ. Trimming left V 11 bases short and J 3 bases short, with 10 bases between. CDR3 DNA: TGTGCCGGCGTGGACAAAGAGACCCAGTACTTC. It codes for CAGVDKETQYF.

At least ten counts were recorded for this clonotype. The DNA for the CDR3 is TGTGCCAGCAGCAGACAGGTCAATGAGCAGTTCTTC. It codes for CASSRQVNEQFF. The chain uses TRBV5-4 and TRBJ2-1, with D perhaps matching TRBD1 (6 bases). The germline V gene encodes CDR1 SGHNT and CDR2 YYREEE (reference sequence). This CDR3 region has 12 residues. Trimming stripped 4 bases from V and 6 bases from J, with 8 bases between.

This chain connects TRBV10-3 to TRBJ2-7; D might be TRBD1 (5 bases). V shed 3 bases and J shed 6 bases, with 24 bases lying between them. The CDR3 loop spans 17 amino acids. The germline gives CDR1 ENHRY, CDR2 SYGVKD. The CDR3 coding sequence is TGTGCCATCAGTGACATTGGGAAGGAGTCTGGGGCGGCCGAGCAGTACTTC. As protein: CAISDIGKESGAAEQYF.

The table lists this clonotype with a count of one. The chain has TRBV7-2 and TRBJ1-5; D unclear. This CDR3 is 12 amino acids long. Germline CDR1 is SGHTA and CDR2 is FQGNSA. V was clipped by 10 bases and J by 1 base, with 8 bases between them. CDR3 in amino acids: CANRVSNQPQHF. In nucleotides, the CDR3 is TGTGCCAACCGCGTAAGCAATCAGCCCCAGCATTTT.

In its sample, this clonotype was seen many times. V usage is TRBV12-3 or TRBV12-4 and J usage is TRBJ1-1; a possible D gene is TRBD1 (5 bases). The length of the CDR3 is 20 residues. Between the trimmed V and J ends, which lost 3 bases and 2 bases, there was a span of 28 bases. The CDR3 reads CASSFNAFSTDRPINTEAFF. The CDR3 DNA sequence: TGTGCCAGCAGTTTTAATGCTTTCTCGACAGACAGACCGATAAACACTGAAGCTTTCTTT.

The V call is TRBV20-1, the J call TRBJ1-1; perhaps TRBD1 as D (6 bases). The CDR3 length is 14 residues. Trimming pared 2 bases from V and 5 bases from J, leaving 15 bases between. The V gene's germline CDR1 is DFQATT and CDR2 SNEGSKA (reference sequence). CDR3 nucleotide sequence: TGCAGTGCTAGACAGGGACACGACCTAACTGAAGCTTTCTTT. Residues: CSARQGHDLTEAFF.

This clonotype showed up many times. V usage is TRBV7-2 and J usage is TRBJ2-3; D remains ambiguous. The CDR3 sequence is 16 residues long. In germline, CDR1 is SGHTA, CDR2 FQGNSA. Trimming shortened V by 1 base and J by 0 bases, and 11 bases separated the two germline ends. CDR3 sequence reads: CASSLVRSRSTDTQYF. In DNA, the CDR3 is TGTGCCAGCAGCTTAGTTCGGTCCCGGAGCACAGATACGCAGTATTTT.

As for this clonotype: The conserved phenylalanine or tryptophan is not found at the CDR3 terminus, so this likely reflects a read error. The DNA is omitted, as the CDR3 cannot be located on it reliably, and the CDR3 follows TCRdb's listing. This sequence joins TRBV2 and TRBJ2-7. The CDR3 contains 15 residues when both ends are counted. Germline V lookup: CDR1 SNHLY, CDR2 FYNNEI. The chain's CDR3 is CASRTAVNTEAVFGQ.

As regards this clonotype: One end of the junction is discordant with germline, which a read error may explain. CDR3 sequence (DNA): TGTGCCACCAGTGACAACTCCACGAATAAGCAGTTTTTC. It specifies CATSDNSTNKQFF. V usage is TRBV7-2 and J usage is TRBJ2-3, with no clear D. The V gene's germline CDR1 is SGHTA and CDR2 FQGNSA. The CDR3 extends over 13 amino acids.

CDR3 residues: CASSLKSNTEAFF. In DNA, the CDR3 is TGTGCCAGCAGCCTTAAAAGCAACACTGAAGCTTTCTTT. V gene TRBV7-3 combines with J gene TRBJ1-1; no definite D call. CDR3 length equals 13 residues. Trimming took off 5 bases at V and 2 bases at J, with 9 bases between the two ends. Germline loops: CDR1 SGHTA, CDR2 FQGTGA.

This clonotype was counted between two and nine times. J is TRBJ1-5 and V is TRBV7-2; no firm D call. Germline-derived CDR1 and CDR2 are SGHTA and FQGNSA. This CDR3 region has 14 residues. Trimming stripped 6 bases from V and 3 bases from J, with 12 bases between. CDR3 nucleotides: TGTGCCAGCAGTCTGGGCCTAAACAATCAGCCCCAGCATTTT. Translating gives CASSLGLNNQPQHF.

This chain joins TRBV19 and TRBJ2-5; D not resolved. The CDR3 spans 13 residues. The V gene's germline CDR1 is LNHDA and CDR2 SQIVND (reference sequence). V lost 5 bases to trimming and J lost 9 bases, with 16 bases between them. CDR3 DNA: TGTGCCAGTAGTGGAGAGCGAGGCGAGGCCCAGTACTTC. It is translated as CASSGERGEAQYF.

On this clonotype: A read error may produce the germline difference seen at one junction end. The chain uses TRBV15 and TRBJ1-3; D gene ambiguous. The germline V gene has CDR1 LNHNV and CDR2 YYDKDF (reference sequence). This CDR3 contains 15 residues. CDR3 sequence: CASSYERGSGDTIYF. CDR3 DNA: TGCGCCAGCAGCTACGAGAGAGGCTCTGGAGATACCATATATTTT.